This TCR beta chain was observed in a study of beta chain features in type 1 diabetes. Purity exceeded 98% in all sorted populations. Study findings and constraints: The study found that naive, central memory and Treg TCRB repertoires appeared more similar in patients than in healthy donors. The study found fewer insertions and more deletions at VDJ junctions in type 1 diabetes patients.

Sequencing targeted expressed TCRB transcripts, as all isolated RNA had been reverse transcribed. Repertoires were generated with immunoSEQ multiplex PCR, while TCRdb's copy carries only in-frame clones and drops some. The data show approximately 250,000 clones, 9.6% seen once. Turning to this clone: Its specificity is not known.

This CDR3 spans 14 amino acids. Germline assignment: CDR1 SGHDT and CDR2 YYEEEE. Germline trimming cut 0 bases from V and 4 bases from J; bases unmatched to any gene: 2. The V gene is TRBV5-6, the J gene TRBJ2-7; 9 positions agree with TRBD2. The sample consisted of naive CD4+ T cells from blood. The TCR originated in a young woman in good health. The CDR3 is CASSLASGRYEQYF. For the CDR3, the DNA is TGTGCCAGCAGCTTGGCCAGCGGGAGGTACGAGCAGTACTTC. The full variable domain, with the rest looked up from reference TRBV5-6 and TRBJ2-7, is DAGVTQSPTHLIKTRGQQVTLRCSPKSGHDTVSWYQQALGQGPQFIFQYYEEEERQRGNFPDRFSGHQFPNYSSELNVNALLLGDSALYLCASSLASGRYEQYFGPGTRLTVT.